The T cell receptor (beta chain) under discussion was sequenced for a study of T cells in women clearing cervical HPV infection. Turning to the study itself: HLA type stays a possible confounder, typing being limited.

TCRdb's table, derived via immunoSEQ multiplex PCR, lists solely in-frame clones and lacks some. In total, the table holds about 30,000 clones. For this clone: Its antigen is not known. Coverage ceases 3 residues before the CDR3 finishes, and the germline J gene fills in the end.

CDR3 length: 13 amino acids. The trim removed 6 bases at V and 7 bases at J, leaving 5 bases unmatched. Germline assignment: CDR1 SNHLY and CDR2 FYNNEI. Whole-study findings and limits: Timing of associations relative to infection is unclear; T-cell subsets were not isolated.

This sequence was found in a woman between 18 and 69 years old with a cervical HPV16 infection that either progressed to CIN3+ or cleared (not recorded which). Sequencing was carried out using blood buffy coat. This chain uses TRBV2 with TRBJ1-5; 8 positions agree with TRBD1. The covered CDR3 bases are TGTGCCAGCAGGGACAGGGCGGGGCAGCCC. Protein sequence: CASRDRAGQP. The full CDR3 is CASRDRAGQPQHF.